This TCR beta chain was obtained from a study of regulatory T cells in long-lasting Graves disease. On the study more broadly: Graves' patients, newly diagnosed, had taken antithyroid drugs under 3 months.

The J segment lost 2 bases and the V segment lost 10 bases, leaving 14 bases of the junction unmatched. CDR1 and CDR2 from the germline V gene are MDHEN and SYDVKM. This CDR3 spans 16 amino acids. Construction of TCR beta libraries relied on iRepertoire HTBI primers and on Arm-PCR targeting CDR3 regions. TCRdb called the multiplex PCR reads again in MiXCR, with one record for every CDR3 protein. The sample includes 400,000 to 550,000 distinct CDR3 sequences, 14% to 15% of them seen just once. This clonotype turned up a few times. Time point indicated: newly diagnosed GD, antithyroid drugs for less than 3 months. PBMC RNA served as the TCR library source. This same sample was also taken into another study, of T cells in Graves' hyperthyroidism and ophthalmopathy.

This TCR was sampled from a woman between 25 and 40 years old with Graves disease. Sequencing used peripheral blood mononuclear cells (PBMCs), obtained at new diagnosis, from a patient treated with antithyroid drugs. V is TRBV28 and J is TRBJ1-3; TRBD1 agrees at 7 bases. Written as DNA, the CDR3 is TGTGCCACCGGGCCGGCGTACAGGGGACCTGGAAACACCATATATTTT. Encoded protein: CATGPAYRGPGNTIYF.